The T cell receptor (beta chain) under discussion was sequenced for a study of T cells in Graves' hyperthyroidism and ophthalmopathy. As for this clonotype: Its antigen is as yet unknown.

It was uncontrolled infection, other autoimmune disease, pregnancy or lactation that excluded patients. Diagnoses were established using clinical symptoms, serum thyroxine and TRAb, thyroid ultrasound and orbital computed tomography. What was amplified from RNA transcripts were TCR beta CDR3 regions. During a first-round RT-PCR of the TCR CDR3, the HTBI primer set was used. TCRdb processed the multiplex PCR reads anew with MiXCR; each CDR3 protein has one entry. The sample contains 650,000 to 800,000 distinct CDR3 sequences, 45% of which appear only once. Trimming shortened V by 4 bases and J by 5 bases, and 10 bases separated the two germline ends. Germline V gene data show CDR1 as SGHTA and CDR2 as FQGTGA. The CDR3 is 13 amino acids. General study points: Progression to ophthalmopathy was predicted a median of about six months early.

The receptor's source is an adult man with Graves' disease, either hyperthyroidism or ophthalmopathy (not recorded which). The genes are TRBV7-3 and TRBJ2-3, with D uncertain. Sample: peripheral blood or thyroid tissue (not recorded which). The CDR3 bases are TGTGCCAGCAGCTCATATGTACTAGATACGCAGTATTTT. This codes for CASSSYVLDTQYF. Together with reference TRBV7-3 and TRBJ2-3, the CDR3 gives the full variable domain: GAGVSQTPSNKVTEKGKYVELRCDPISGHTALYWYRQSLGQGPEFLIYFQGTGAADDSGLPNDRFFAVRPEGSVSTLKIQRTERGDSAVYLCASSSYVLDTQYFGPGTRLTVL.